The 24 T cell receptor beta chains presented below share a single source sample, sequenced in a study of shared clonotypes between healthy human individuals. The assay was immunoSEQ multiplex PCR, and TCRdb's table has in-frame clones only and misses some. The sample comprises 2 million to 2.5 million clones, over 90% of which are singletons, and 0.39% rests with the top ten. Sequenced material: naive CD4+ T cells from PBMCs. Subset reported: CD45RA+ positively selected. These receptor sequences come from a man aged 18 to 29 in good health. Some clones in this sample may be carry-over from other donors' samples.

The genes are TRBV9 and TRBJ2-1; 12 bases are a match to TRBD2. The CDR3 has 15 amino acids. Trimming cost V 4 bases and J 5 bases; bases outside gene matches: 4. Germline V gene data show CDR1 as SGDLS and CDR2 as YYNGEE. As DNA, the CDR3 is TGTGCCAGCAGCCTTAGACTAGCGGGAGACAATGAGCAGTTCTTC. Its protein product is CASSLRLAGDNEQFF.

This chain links TRBV28 with TRBJ2-5; 7 nucleotides agree with TRBD1. J gave up 0 bases and V 6 bases, and 10 bases lay outside the gene matches. Per the germline V gene, CDR1 is MDHEN and CDR2 is SYDVKM. CDR3 length: 16 amino acids. The CDR3: CASSPHRGANQETQYF. DNA of the CDR3: TGTGCCAGCAGCCCTCACAGGGGTGCGAACCAAGAGACCCAGTACTTC. The full variable domain, its missing parts supplied by reference TRBV28 and TRBJ2-5, is DVKVTQSSRYLVKRTGEKVFLECVQDMDHENMFWYRQDPGLGLRLIYFSYDVKMKEKGDIPEGYSVSREKKERFSLILESASTNQTSMYLCASSPHRGANQETQYFGPGTRLLVL.

The chain is built from TRBV29-1 and TRBJ2-7, with D tentatively TRBD1 (5 bases). V lost 5 bases, J lost 2 bases, and 10 bases lay in between. From germline, CDR1 is SQVTM and CDR2 ANQGSEA. The CDR3 consists of 12 residues. CDR3 in amino acids: CSVTVQAYEQYF. CDR3 DNA: TGCAGCGTTACGGTACAGGCCTACGAGCAGTACTTC.

This clone was picked up one time. This rearrangement joins TRBV28 to TRBJ1-5, with TRBD1 identical over 9 bases. Germline-derived CDR1 and CDR2 are MDHEN and SYDVKM. V gave up 5 bases and J gave up 5 bases; unmatched junction bases: 10. The CDR3 contains 16 residues. DNA for the CDR3: TGTGCCAGCAGTAGAGTGATCCGGACAGGGGATCAGCCCCAGCATTTT. The encoded protein is CASSRVIRTGDQPQHF. Looking up the rest from reference TRBV28 and TRBJ1-5 gives the full variable domain: DVKVTQSSRYLVKRTGEKVFLECVQDMDHENMFWYRQDPGLGLRLIYFSYDVKMKEKGDIPEGYSVSREKKERFSLILESASTNQTSMYLCASSRVIRTGDQPQHFGDGTRLSIL.

J is TRBJ2-7 and V is TRBV2; D unresolved. Germline V gene sequence: CDR1 SNHLY, CDR2 FYNNEI. Deletions cut 8 bases from V and 2 bases from J, with 19 bases between. CDR3 size: 15 residues. The CDR3 DNA is TGTGCCAGCGGAGATGGCGCCCAAACCCCCTACGAGCAGTACTTC. Protein product: CASGDGAQTPYEQYF.

The V gene is TRBV11-2, the J gene TRBJ1-5, with a possible D match to TRBD1 (5 bases). Germline CDR1 SGHAT, CDR2 FQNNGV. V was trimmed by 2 bases and J by 7 bases, leaving 6 bases between them. The CDR3 is 12 residues long. CDR3 sequence (DNA): TGTGCCAGCAGCTTACAGGGCCAGCCCCAGCATTTT. It translates to CASSLQGQPQHF.

This clone appeared a few times. This sample includes further DNA sequences coding for the same CDR3. The gene calls are TRBV28 and TRBJ1-2; D not resolved. Between the trimmed V and J ends, which lost 2 bases and 3 bases, there was a span of 1 base. Germline assignment: CDR1 MDHEN and CDR2 SYDVKM. This CDR3 contains 11 residues. This chain's CDR3 is CASSLDYGYTF. The CDR3 coding sequence is TGTGCCAGCAGTTTAGACTATGGCTACACCTTC.

Comments on this clone: The sample contains more than one DNA sequence encoding this CDR3. V is TRBV5-1 and J is TRBJ1-2, with 9 nucleotides matching TRBD1. CDR1 SGHRS and CDR2 YFSETQ come from the germline V gene. J gave up 8 bases and V 2 bases, and 4 bases lay outside the gene matches. This CDR3 is built from 13 residues. The CDR3 sequence: CASSLQGADGYTF. As DNA, the CDR3 is TGCGCCAGCAGCTTACAGGGGGCTGACGGCTACACCTTC.

This chain links TRBV19 with TRBJ2-2; 9 positions agree with TRBD2. V was pared by 3 bases and J by 5 bases, with 7 bases of the junction left unmatched. The germline V gene has CDR1 LNHDA and CDR2 SQIVND (reference sequence). The CDR3 loop spans 16 amino acids. The CDR3: CASSIFFSGSTGELFF. The DNA of the CDR3 is TGTGCCAGTAGTATCTTCTTTAGCGGGAGTACCGGGGAGCTGTTTTTT.

This chain connects TRBV7-9 to TRBJ1-6; 8 bases are shared with TRBD1. V was clipped by 3 bases and J by 5 bases; unmatched bases: 3. Germline V gene data show CDR1 as SEHNR and CDR2 as FQNEAQ (reference sequence). The length of the CDR3 is 15 residues. CDR3 amino acids: CASSFDRGDNSPLHF. CDR3 sequence (DNA): TGTGCCAGCAGCTTCGACAGGGGCGATAATTCACCCCTCCACTTT.

This rearrangement joins TRBV7-3 to TRBJ2-2; TRBD2 might be the D (6 bases). The CDR3 has 15 residues. Per germline, CDR1 SGHTA and CDR2 FQGTGA. V dropped 5 bases and J dropped 7 bases, with 17 bases sitting between them. The CDR3 DNA follows: TGTGCCAGCAGCGAATCGGAGGGGTTCGACGGGGAGCTGTTTTTT. Translation: CASSESEGFDGELFF.

This clone was observed a single time. V is TRBV4-2 and J is TRBJ1-2; 11 bases line up with TRBD1. Trimming at V came to 4 bases and at J to 6 bases, leaving 10 bases not matched to a gene. Germline assignment: CDR1 LGHNA and CDR2 YNFKEQ. This CDR3 has 16 residues. CDR3 sequence (DNA): TGTGCCAGCAGCCCCGGACAGGGGGCCCGTTTGGATGGCTACACCTTC. Protein sequence: CASSPGQGARLDGYTF.

The chain carries TRBV9 and TRBJ2-1; D remains ambiguous. Trimming left V 2 bases short and J 0 bases short, with 9 bases between. In germline, CDR1 is SGDLS, CDR2 YYNGEE. This CDR3 region has 15 residues. CDR3 bases: TGTGCCAGCAGCGTGATGGGGTCCTCCTACAATGAGCAGTTCTTC. The encoded protein is CASSVMGSSYNEQFF.

The chain recombines TRBV5-6 with TRBJ1-2; D unclear. V was trimmed by 4 bases and J by 4 bases, leaving 8 bases between them. This CDR3 region has 12 residues. Germline V gene data show CDR1 as SGHDT and CDR2 as YYEEEE. CDR3 amino acids: CASSAGFYGYTF. CDR3 sequence (DNA): TGTGCCAGCAGCGCAGGATTCTATGGCTACACCTTC.

The rearrangement joins TRBV11-2 to TRBJ2-2; a possible D gene is TRBD1 (6 bases). The V and J ends lost 3 bases and 1 base respectively, with 12 bases between them. The CDR3 loop spans 16 amino acids. Germline loops: CDR1 SGHAT, CDR2 FQNNGV. CDR3 amino acids: CASSLEDSRNTGELFF. The CDR3 DNA reads as TGTGCCAGCAGCTTGGAGGACAGTAGGAACACCGGGGAGCTGTTTTTT.

V is TRBV9 and J is TRBJ2-7; D not certain. Trimming pared 0 bases from V and 0 bases from J, leaving 7 bases between. The length of the CDR3 is 14 residues. Looked up from germline, CDR1 is SGDLS and CDR2 is YYNGEE. The CDR3 reads CASSVDGHSYEQYF. For the CDR3, the DNA is TGTGCCAGCAGCGTAGACGGGCACTCCTACGAGCAGTACTTC.

This chain links TRBV19 with TRBJ2-1; D uncertain. The V gene's germline CDR1 is LNHDA and CDR2 SQIVND (reference sequence). The CDR3 is made up of 16 amino acids. The V end was cut by 4 bases, the J end by 2 bases, with 15 bases between. The CDR3 coding sequence is TGTGCCAGTAGTAGAGGTGGTTTATACCCCTACAATGAGCAGTTCTTC. Encoded protein: CASSRGGLYPYNEQFF. Supplemented by reference TRBV19 and TRBJ2-1, the full variable domain reads DGGITQSPKYLFRKEGQNVTLSCEQNLNHDAMYWYRQDPGQGLRLIYYSQIVNDFQKGDIAEGYSVSREKKESFPLTVTSAQKNPTAFYLCASSRGGLYPYNEQFFGPGTRLTVL.

V gene TRBV6-6 combines with J gene TRBJ2-1; 10 bases agree with TRBD2. V lost 5 bases to trimming and J lost 0 bases; unmatched junction nucleotides: 4. CDR3 length equals 16 residues. Germline V CDR1 and CDR2: MNHNY, SVGAGI (reference sequence). The CDR3 protein is CASSRTSGSSYNEQFF. As DNA, the CDR3 is TGTGCCAGCAGTCGGACTAGCGGCAGCTCCTACAATGAGCAGTTCTTC.

This clone appeared a single time. The J gene is TRBJ2-5, the V gene TRBV27; no clear D. The length of the CDR3 is 11 residues. In germline, CDR1 is MNHEY, CDR2 SMNVEV (reference sequence). V lost 9 bases and J 5 bases, leaving 10 bases between the germline ends. The CDR3 loop is CASGLRETQYF. CDR3 DNA: TGTGCCAGTGGGCTCCGGGAGACCCAGTACTTC.

The V gene is TRBV19, the J gene TRBJ2-1, with no clear D. The V gene's germline CDR1 is LNHDA and CDR2 SQIVND (reference sequence). The length of the CDR3 is 14 residues. V lost 6 bases and J lost 5, with 14 bases in between. The DNA of the CDR3 is TGTGCCAGTAGCTCCGTAACGCATAACAATGAGCAGTTCTTC. Translated, it gives CASSSVTHNNEQFF. Variable domain in full (rest from reference TRBV19 and TRBJ2-1): DGGITQSPKYLFRKEGQNVTLSCEQNLNHDAMYWYRQDPGQGLRLIYYSQIVNDFQKGDIAEGYSVSREKKESFPLTVTSAQKNPTAFYLCASSSVTHNNEQFFGPGTRLTVL.

The chain joins TRBV7-2 to TRBJ1-1; the D is unclear. Germline CDR1 SGHTA, CDR2 FQGNSA. CDR3 length: 15 residues. Trimming stripped 5 bases from V and 13 bases from J, with 26 bases between. CDR3 protein: CASSPGGSPRRGGFF. Written as DNA, the CDR3 is TGTGCCAGCAGCCCGGGAGGCAGCCCACGCCGGGGAGGTTTCTTT.

CDR3 in amino acids: CASSPNEHGRAEAFF. DNA of the CDR3: TGTGCCAGCAGCCCAAACGAACATGGACGGGCTGAAGCTTTCTTT. V gene TRBV9 combines with J gene TRBJ1-1, with D hard to call. CDR1 and CDR2 (germline): SGDLS, YYNGEE. The length of the CDR3 is 15 residues. Trimming removed 4 bases at V and 6 bases at J, with 19 bases between.

This clone was counted only a few times. The chain couples TRBV7-9 to TRBJ2-7; TRBD2 might be the D (5 bases). The germline V gene encodes CDR1 SEHNR and CDR2 FQNEAQ (reference sequence). Trimming shortened V by 7 bases and J by 7 bases, and 17 bases separated the two germline ends. This CDR3 comprises 13 residues. For the CDR3, the DNA is TGTGCCAGCACGAGAGGAGGCTTGTGGGAGCAGTACTTC. Protein sequence: CASTRGGLWEQYF.

J is TRBJ2-2 and V is TRBV9; D is perhaps TRBD1 or TRBD2 (5 bases each). The germline V gene has CDR1 SGDLS and CDR2 YYNGEE. The ends were cut back, 4 bases at V and 3 bases at J, with 13 bases in the middle. This CDR3 has 15 residues. Here the CDR3 DNA reads TGTGCCAGCAGCATCGGGACGGCTTACACCGGGGAGCTGTTTTTT. It is translated as CASSIGTAYTGELFF. Using reference TRBV9 and TRBJ2-2 for the parts outside the CDR3, the full variable domain is DSGVTQTPKHLITATGQRVTLRCSPRSGDLSVYWYQQSLDQGLQFLIQYYNGEERAKGNILERFSAQQFPDLHSELNLSSLELGDSALYFCASSIGTAYTGELFFGEGSRLTVL.